The clone carrying this TCR beta chain was found once. Its specificity is unknown. This record comes from a study of Ad26.COV2.S vaccination and SARS-CoV-2 variants. Study-wide results and limits: Similar non-spike TCR breadth was observed in recipients of vaccine and of placebo. Reportedly, spike-specific CD8+ and CD4+ T cell responses achieved substantial breadth once vaccination had taken place. Vaccine recipients surpassed placebo recipients in spike-specific TCR breadth. Measurements of TCR breadth and depth may have given underestimates of the total T cell responses.

Sample treatment: approximately 18 received Ad26.COV2.S at low or high dose, single or two shots; roughly 5 received placebo; per-sample allocation not given. The study sampled participants on day 63 after the first vaccine or placebo injection. Germline lookup yields CDR1 SNHLY and CDR2 FYNNEI. Trimming stripped 1 base from V and 0 bases from J, with 9 bases between. The CDR3 length is 15 residues. The table came from immunoSEQ multiplex PCR; TCRdb's copy has only in-frame clones and leaves some out. There are about 430,000 clones in the sample; over 75% occur only once, and 12% lies in the top ten.

The V gene is TRBV2, the J gene TRBJ2-5; no definite D call. The receptor was derived from a person aged 18 to 59 who received the Ad26.COV2.S COVID-19 vaccine or a placebo. The sequencing used peripheral blood, collected in a trial of Ad26.COV2.S vaccine versus placebo. In DNA, the CDR3 is TGTGCCAGCAGTGAAGACACATCGTACCAAGAGACCCAGTACTTC. Translating it yields CASSEDTSYQETQYF.